Given below is one T cell receptor beta chain in context. Trimming took 4 bases from V and 10 from J, leaving 15 bases between them. Germline V gene sequence: CDR1 SGHNT, CDR2 YYREEE (reference sequence). This CDR3 spans 14 amino acids. These data belong to a study of T cell responses to AZD1222 COVID-19 vaccine. On the study more broadly: Combined were second doses at about 4 or about 12 weeks.

TCRdb's table, derived via immunoSEQ multiplex PCR, lists solely in-frame clones and lacks some. The sample includes 95,000 to 150,000 clones, roughly 84% seen only once; the top ten take approximately 1.1%. This chain links TRBV5-4 with TRBJ1-6; TRBD1 is a possible D gene (5 bases). This clonotype was sampled from an adult in good health. Sequencing was performed on peripheral blood, taken on day 0 of AZD1222 vaccination. Here the CDR3 DNA reads TGTGCCAGCAGCCTCAGGGAGCTGGGGTCACCCCTCCACTTT. Translation gives CASSLRELGSPLHF.